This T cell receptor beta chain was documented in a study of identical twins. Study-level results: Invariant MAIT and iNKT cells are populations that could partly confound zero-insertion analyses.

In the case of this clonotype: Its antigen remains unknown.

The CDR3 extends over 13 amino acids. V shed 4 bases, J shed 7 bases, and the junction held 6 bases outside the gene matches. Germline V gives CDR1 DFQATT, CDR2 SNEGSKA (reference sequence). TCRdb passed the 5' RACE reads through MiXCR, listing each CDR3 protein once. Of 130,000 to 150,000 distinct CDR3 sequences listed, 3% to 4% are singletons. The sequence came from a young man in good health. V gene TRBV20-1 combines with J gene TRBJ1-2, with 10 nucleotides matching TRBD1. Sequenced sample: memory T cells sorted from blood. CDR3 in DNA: TGCAGTGCTATGGGACAGGGGAGCGGTGGCTACACCTTC. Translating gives CSAMGQGSGGYTF.